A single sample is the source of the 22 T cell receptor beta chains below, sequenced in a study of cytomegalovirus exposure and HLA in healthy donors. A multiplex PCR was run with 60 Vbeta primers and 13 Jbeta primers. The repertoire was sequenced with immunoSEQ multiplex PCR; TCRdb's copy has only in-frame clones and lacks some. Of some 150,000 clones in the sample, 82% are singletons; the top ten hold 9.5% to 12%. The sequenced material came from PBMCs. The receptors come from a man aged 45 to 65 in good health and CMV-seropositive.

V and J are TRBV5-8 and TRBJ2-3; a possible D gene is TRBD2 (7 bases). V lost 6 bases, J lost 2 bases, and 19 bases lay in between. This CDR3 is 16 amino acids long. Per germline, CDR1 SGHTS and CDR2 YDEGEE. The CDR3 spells CASILWGGDLTDTQYF. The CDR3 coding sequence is TGTGCCAGCATCCTTTGGGGGGGCGACCTCACAGATACGCAGTATTTT.

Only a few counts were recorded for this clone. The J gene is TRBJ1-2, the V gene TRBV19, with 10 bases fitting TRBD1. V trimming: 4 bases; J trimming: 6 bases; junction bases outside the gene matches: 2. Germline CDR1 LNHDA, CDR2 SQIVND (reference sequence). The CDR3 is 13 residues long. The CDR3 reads CASSRGQGNGYTF. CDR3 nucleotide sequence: TGTGCCAGTAGTAGGGGACAGGGGAATGGCTACACCTTC. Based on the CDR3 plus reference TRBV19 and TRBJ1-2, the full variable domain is DGGITQSPKYLFRKEGQNVTLSCEQNLNHDAMYWYRQDPGQGLRLIYYSQIVNDFQKGDIAEGYSVSREKKESFPLTVTSAQKNPTAFYLCASSRGQGNGYTFGSGTRLTVV.

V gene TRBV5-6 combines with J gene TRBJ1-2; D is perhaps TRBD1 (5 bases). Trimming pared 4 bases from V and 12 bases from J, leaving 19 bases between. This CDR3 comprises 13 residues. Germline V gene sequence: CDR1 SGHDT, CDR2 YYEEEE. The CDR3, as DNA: TGTGCCAGCAGCGTGGGGGACTTGAGGCGAGACACCTTC. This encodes CASSVGDLRRDTF.

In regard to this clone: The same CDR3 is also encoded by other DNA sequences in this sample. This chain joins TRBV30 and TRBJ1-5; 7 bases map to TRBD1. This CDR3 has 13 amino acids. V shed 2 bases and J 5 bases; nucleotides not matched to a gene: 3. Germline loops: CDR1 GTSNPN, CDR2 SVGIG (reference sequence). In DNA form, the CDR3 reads TGTGCCTGGAGTAGGACAGGAGATCAGCCCCAGCATTTT. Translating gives CAWSRTGDQPQHF.

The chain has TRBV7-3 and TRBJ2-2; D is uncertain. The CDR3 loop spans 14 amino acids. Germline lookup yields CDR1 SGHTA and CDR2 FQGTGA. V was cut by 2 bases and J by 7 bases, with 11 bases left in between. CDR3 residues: CASSLSSVDGELFF. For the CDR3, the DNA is TGTGCCAGCAGCTTATCGAGCGTTGACGGGGAGCTGTTTTTT.

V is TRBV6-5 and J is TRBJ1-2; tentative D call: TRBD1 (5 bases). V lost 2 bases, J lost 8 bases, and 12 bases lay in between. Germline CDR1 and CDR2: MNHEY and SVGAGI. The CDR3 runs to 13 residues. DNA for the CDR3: TGTGCCAGCAGTTACAATGGGGCGTCCGGCTACACCTTC. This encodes CASSYNGASGYTF.

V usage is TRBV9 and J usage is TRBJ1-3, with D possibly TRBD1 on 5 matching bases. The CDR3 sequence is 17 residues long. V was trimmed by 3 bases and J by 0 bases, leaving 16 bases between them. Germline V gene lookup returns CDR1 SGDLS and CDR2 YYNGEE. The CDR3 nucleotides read TGTGCCAGCAGCGCATCCGGGACTCCGAGCTCTGGAAACACCATATATTTT. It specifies CASSASGTPSSGNTIYF.

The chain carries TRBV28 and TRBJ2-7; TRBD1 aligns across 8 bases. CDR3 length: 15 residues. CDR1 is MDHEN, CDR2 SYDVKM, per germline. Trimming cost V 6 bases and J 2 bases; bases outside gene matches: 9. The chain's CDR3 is CASSPADRDAYEQYF. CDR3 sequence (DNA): TGTGCCAGCAGCCCAGCGGACAGGGATGCCTACGAGCAGTACTTC. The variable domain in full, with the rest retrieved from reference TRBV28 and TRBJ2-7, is DVKVTQSSRYLVKRTGEKVFLECVQDMDHENMFWYRQDPGLGLRLIYFSYDVKMKEKGDIPEGYSVSREKKERFSLILESASTNQTSMYLCASSPADRDAYEQYFGPGTRLTVT.

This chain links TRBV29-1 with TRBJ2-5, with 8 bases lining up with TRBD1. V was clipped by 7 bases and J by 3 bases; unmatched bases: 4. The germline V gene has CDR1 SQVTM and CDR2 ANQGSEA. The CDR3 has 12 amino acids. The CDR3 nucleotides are TGCAGCGCGGAACAGGGGGAAGAGACCCAGTACTTC. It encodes CSAEQGEETQYF.

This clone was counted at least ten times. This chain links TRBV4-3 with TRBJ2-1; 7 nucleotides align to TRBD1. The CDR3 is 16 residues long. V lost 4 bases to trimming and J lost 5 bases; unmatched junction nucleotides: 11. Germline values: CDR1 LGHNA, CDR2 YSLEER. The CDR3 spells CASSLSTGQYNNEQFF. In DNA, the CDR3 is TGCGCCAGCAGCCTCTCGACGGGACAGTACAACAATGAGCAGTTCTTC.

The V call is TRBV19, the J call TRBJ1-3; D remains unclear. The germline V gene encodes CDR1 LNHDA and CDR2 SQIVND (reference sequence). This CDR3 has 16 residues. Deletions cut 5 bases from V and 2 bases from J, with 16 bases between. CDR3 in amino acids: CASSPTRTGTGNTIYF. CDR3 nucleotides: TGTGCCAGTAGTCCTACCCGGACTGGAACTGGAAACACCATATATTTT.

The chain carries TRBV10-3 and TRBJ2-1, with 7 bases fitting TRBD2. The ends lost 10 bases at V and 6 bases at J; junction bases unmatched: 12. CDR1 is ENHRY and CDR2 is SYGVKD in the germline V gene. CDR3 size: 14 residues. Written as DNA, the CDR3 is TGTGCCACCGGGCTGGGGACTACCGGCAATGAGCAGTTCTTC. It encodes CATGLGTTGNEQFF.

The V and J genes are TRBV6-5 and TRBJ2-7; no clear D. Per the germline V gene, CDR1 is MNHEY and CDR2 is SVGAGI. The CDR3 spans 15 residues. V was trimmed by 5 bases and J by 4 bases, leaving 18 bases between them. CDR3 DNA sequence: TGTGCCAGCAGTACCGACTCCCACCCCATTTACGAGCAGTACTTC. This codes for CASSTDSHPIYEQYF.

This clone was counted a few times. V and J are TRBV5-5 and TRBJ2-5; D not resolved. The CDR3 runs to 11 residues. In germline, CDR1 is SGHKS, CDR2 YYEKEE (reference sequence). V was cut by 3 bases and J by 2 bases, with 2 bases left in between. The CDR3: CASSSQETQYF. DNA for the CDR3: TGTGCCAGCAGCTCACAAGAGACCCAGTACTTC.

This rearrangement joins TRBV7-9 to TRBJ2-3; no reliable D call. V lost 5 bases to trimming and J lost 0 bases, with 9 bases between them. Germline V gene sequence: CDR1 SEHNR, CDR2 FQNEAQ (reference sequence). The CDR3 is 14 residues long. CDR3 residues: CASSLGTSTDTQYF. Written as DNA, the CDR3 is TGTGCCAGCAGCCTTGGTACTAGCACAGATACGCAGTATTTT.

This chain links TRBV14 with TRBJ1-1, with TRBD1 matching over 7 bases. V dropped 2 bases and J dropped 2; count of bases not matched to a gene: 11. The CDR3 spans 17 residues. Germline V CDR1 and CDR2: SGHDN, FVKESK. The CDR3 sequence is CASSQSGRGMFNTEAFF. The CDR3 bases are TGTGCCAGCAGCCAATCCGGCAGGGGGATGTTTAACACTGAAGCTTTCTTT.

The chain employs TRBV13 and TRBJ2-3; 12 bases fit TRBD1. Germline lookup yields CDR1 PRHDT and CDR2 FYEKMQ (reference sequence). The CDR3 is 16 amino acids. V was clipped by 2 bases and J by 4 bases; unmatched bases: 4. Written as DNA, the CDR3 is TGTGCCAGCAGCTTAAAGGGGACAGGGGGCGCAGATACGCAGTATTTT. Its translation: CASSLKGTGGADTQYF. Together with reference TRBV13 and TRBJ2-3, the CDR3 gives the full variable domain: AAGVIQSPRHLIKEKRETATLKCYPIPRHDTVYWYQQGPGQDPQFLISFYEKMQSDKGSIPDRFSAQQFSDYHSELNMSSLELGDSALYFCASSLKGTGGADTQYFGPGTRLTVL.

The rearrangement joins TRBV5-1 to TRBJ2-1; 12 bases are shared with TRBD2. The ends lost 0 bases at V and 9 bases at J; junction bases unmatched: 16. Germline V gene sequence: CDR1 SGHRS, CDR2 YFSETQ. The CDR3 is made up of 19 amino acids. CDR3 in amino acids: CASSLVTGSASGRGSEQFF. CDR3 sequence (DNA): TGCGCCAGCAGCTTGGTTACGGGGTCGGCTAGCGGGAGGGGAAGTGAGCAGTTCTTC.

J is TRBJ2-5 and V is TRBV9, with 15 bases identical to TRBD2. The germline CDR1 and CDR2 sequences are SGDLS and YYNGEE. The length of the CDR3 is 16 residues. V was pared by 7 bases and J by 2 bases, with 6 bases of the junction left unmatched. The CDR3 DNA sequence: TGTGCCAGCGGTCGAGGGACTAGCGGGAGGCAAGAGACCCAGTACTTC. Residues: CASGRGTSGRQETQYF.

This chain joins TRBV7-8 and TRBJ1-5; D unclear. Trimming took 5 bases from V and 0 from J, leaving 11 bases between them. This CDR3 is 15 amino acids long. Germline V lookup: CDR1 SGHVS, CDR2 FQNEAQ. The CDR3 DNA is TGTGCCAGCAGCCCCCCGGGTTATAGCAATCAGCCCCAGCATTTT. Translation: CASSPPGYSNQPQHF.

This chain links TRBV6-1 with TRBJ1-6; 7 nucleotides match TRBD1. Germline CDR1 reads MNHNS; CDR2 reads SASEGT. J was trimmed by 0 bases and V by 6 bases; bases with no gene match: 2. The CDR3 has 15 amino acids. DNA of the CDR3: TGTGCCAGCAGACGACAGGGCTCCTATAATTCACCCCTCCACTTT. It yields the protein CASRRQGSYNSPLHF.

The CDR3 nucleotides are TGTGCCAGCAGCTGGGGACAGGTGAGGGAGACCCAGTACTTC. Encoded protein: CASSWGQVRETQYF. The chain has TRBV7-2 and TRBJ2-5; 8 nucleotides match TRBD1. CDR1 and CDR2 (germline): SGHTA, FQGNSA. The CDR3 has 14 residues. With V trimmed by 4 bases and J by 5 bases, 6 bases remained unmatched.